The clone carrying this TCR beta chain was recorded a few times. Its antigen is still unknown. Constant-segment primers and 5'RACE yielded cDNA libraries for TCR alpha and TCR beta, each carrying sample barcodes and UMIs. TCRdb called the 5' RACE reads again in MiXCR, with one record for every CDR3 protein. The sample contains some 130,000 distinct CDR3 sequences, around 15% of which appear only once. With 1 base removed from V and 3 bases from J, the gap between germline ends came to 14 bases. The CDR3 length is 15 residues. Germline V gives CDR1 SQVTM, CDR2 ANQGSEA. The data were taken from a study of T-cell memory formation after mild COVID-19. About the study: In these data, TCR clusters were largely donor specific. Study-wide results and caveats: A subset of responding clones appeared in pre-infection memory, suggesting cross-reactive memory joined. The authors did not confirm SARS-CoV-2 specificity of second-wave clones peaking day 37.

What was sequenced was PBMCs or a T cell subset sorted from them (not recorded which). This rearrangement joins TRBV29-1 to TRBJ2-3, with D possibly being TRBD1 (6 bases). The origin of this receptor is a man younger than 30 who had mild COVID-19 (a few samples of this study predate the infection). Cell type and time point are not known. The CDR3 DNA follows: TGCAGCGTTGAAGTTACAGGGTTAGGAACAGATACGCAGTATTTT. Protein: CSVEVTGLGTDTQYF.